A selection of T cell receptor beta chains follows, all from one sample in a study of blood T cell repertoires in COVID-19. Only in-frame clones appear in the TCRdb table, and some are missing; sequencing was by immunoSEQ multiplex PCR. The table records about 70,000 clones, approximately 86% of them present only once. The sample consisted of peripheral blood. The origin of the receptors is a man aged 70 or older with active COVID-19. Both conserved end residues are part of each CDR3. A D gene is named only where the DNA matches it firmly. Not every row has a clone size; where given, it reads once, few, many or a size class.

d_call j_call clone_size v_call cdr3_nt cdr3_aa
. TRBJ2-3 . TRBV19 TGTGCCAGTAGTATGGACCACCGGGGTACGCAGTATTTT CASSMDHRGTQYF
. TRBJ1-2 once TRBV5-1 TGCGCCAGCAGCCCCTTACCGGGACTTAACTATGGCTACACCTTC CASSPLPGLNYGYTF
. TRBJ2-5 . TRBV3-1/TRBV3-2 TGTGCCAGCAGCCAAGGCGGTTACCAAGAGACCCAGTACTTC CASSQGGYQETQYF
TRBD1 TRBJ1-1 once TRBV15 TGTGCCACCAGCATCCGGGACAGGAACACTGAAGCTTTCTTT CATSIRDRNTEAFF
TRBD1 TRBJ2-3 . TRBV11-2 TGTGCCAGCAGCCGGACAGGGCCAGATACGCAGTATTTT CASSRTGPDTQYF
. TRBJ1-2 . TRBV4-3 TGCGCCAGCAGCCAAGGTGGAGACAGGCCGAACCTTGGCTACACCTTC CASSQGGDRPNLGYTF
. TRBJ2-1 . TRBV20-1 TGCAGTGCTAGTCGGCTAACTACTTACAATGAGCAGTTCTTC CSASRLTTYNEQFF
. TRBJ1-5 . TRBV30 TGTGCCTGGAGTGGGGGGGGCAATCAGCCCCAGCATTTT CAWSGGGNQPQHF
. TRBJ1-4 . TRBV5-1 TGCGCCAGCAGCAAGCCGACGGGGGAAAAACTGTTTTTT CASSKPTGEKLFF
. TRBJ1-1 once TRBV28 TGTGCCAGCACCGTGGGGCCACGAGAAGCTTTCTTT CASTVGPREAFF
TRBD2 TRBJ2-7 . TRBV7-2 TGTGCCAGCAGCCACACCCCCACTAGCGGGGGGGGGCACTACGAGCAGTACTTC CASSHTPTSGGGHYEQYF
. TRBJ1-1 . TRBV4-2 TGTGCCAGCAGCCAGGATCCGACGGGGGGTCGGGCTTTCTTT CASSQDPTGGRAFF
. TRBJ2-7 . TRBV14 TGTGCCAGCAGCTCACTAGCTCCGGGCGAGCAGTACTTC CASSSLAPGEQYF
TRBD1 TRBJ2-4 . TRBV3-1/TRBV3-2 TGTGCCAGCAGCCTCAGGACAGGACTTCCGTACTTC CASSLRTGLPYF
TRBD2 TRBJ2-7 . TRBV5-6 TGTGCCAGCAGCTTGAGGTCTAGCGGAAATTACGAGCAGTACTTC CASSLRSSGNYEQYF
. TRBJ2-2 . TRBV28 TGTGCCAGCAGCTTCGTGGGGCGGCCGTCGGGCACCGGGGAGCTGTTTTTT CASSFVGRPSGTGELFF
. TRBJ2-7 . TRBV24-1 TGTGCCACCAGTGGGGGGCACTCTAGCTCCTACGAGCAGTACTTC CATSGGHSSSYEQYF
. TRBJ1-6 . TRBV5-1 TGCGCCAGCAGCTTGGCTGCGGGGGGTAATTCACCCCTCCACTTT CASSLAAGGNSPLHF
TRBD2 TRBJ2-2 . TRBV19 TGTGCCAGTAGTCCACGAAGCGGGGGCGGGGAGCTGTTTTTT CASSPRSGGGELFF
TRBD2 TRBJ2-1 . TRBV7-9 TGTGCCAGCAGCTTATGGACTAGCGGGAGAGGGGATGAGCAGTTCTTC CASSLWTSGRGDEQFF
TRBD2 TRBJ2-7 . TRBV7-3 TGTGCCAGCAGCCAAGTCCCGACTAGCGCCCGCGAGCAGTACTTC CASSQVPTSAREQYF
TRBD2 TRBJ2-6 . TRBV24-1 TGTGCCACCCAAGGCGGGGGAGGGGCCAACGTCCTGACTTTC CATQGGGGANVLTF
. TRBJ2-2 . TRBV6-5 TGTGCCAGCTGGTCGGGACTGGGGAACACCGGGGAGCTGTTTTTT CASWSGLGNTGELFF
TRBD2 TRBJ2-3 . TRBV7-3 TGTGCCAGCAGCCCACGGGGTAGCGGGGGGGCAGATACGCAGTATTTT CASSPRGSGGADTQYF
. TRBJ2-7 few TRBV5-1 TGCGCCAGCAGCTTGGTGGGGGGTGCCTACGAGCAGTACTTC CASSLVGGAYEQYF
. TRBJ2-1 . TRBV4-3 TGCGCCAGCAGCCAACCGGGACTCGGGGATGAGCAGTTCTTC CASSQPGLGDEQFF
TRBD2 TRBJ2-5 . TRBV2 TGTGCCAGCATTCTAGCGGGAGGAGCACAAGAGACCCAGTACTTC CASILAGGAQETQYF
. TRBJ1-2 once TRBV29-1 TGCAGTGGAGCCCAGATAATTAACTATGGCTACACCTTC CSGAQIINYGYTF
TRBD2 TRBJ2-5 once TRBV9 TGTGCCAGCAGCGTAAAAGGTAGCGGGAGTATGGAGACCCAGTACTTC CASSVKGSGSMETQYF
. TRBJ2-1 . TRBV19 TGTGCCAGTAGCTTCTCAGGAGGGGATGAGCAGTTCTTC CASSFSGGDEQFF
. TRBJ1-5 . TRBV19 TGTGCCAGTAGCCCGAATCGCCAAGGGGAGCCCCAGCATTTT CASSPNRQGEPQHF
. TRBJ2-5 . TRBV12-3/TRBV12-4 TGTGCCAGCACCCTGGGCCTTCAAGAGACCCAGTACTTC CASTLGLQETQYF
. TRBJ2-7 . TRBV11-2 TGTGCCAGCAGCCCCTCTCCGGGAGTCAACGAGCAGTACTTC CASSPSPGVNEQYF
TRBD1 TRBJ2-3 . TRBV5-1 TGCGCCAGCGGGCCCGGGACAGCCTCTAGCACAGATACGCAGTATTTT CASGPGTASSTDTQYF
. TRBJ2-7 . TRBV21-1 TGTGCCAGCAGCATAACAGGGAGATACGAGCAGTACTTC CASSITGRYEQYF
. TRBJ2-7 . TRBV15 TGTGCCACCAGCAGAGGGGCGGGGAGCTCCTACGAGCAGTACTTC CATSRGAGSSYEQYF
. TRBJ2-3 . TRBV24-1 TGTGCCACCAGTGACCGGACAGACCATAGCACAGATACGCAGTATTTT CATSDRTDHSTDTQYF
. TRBJ2-7 . TRBV5-4 TGTGCCAGCAGCGCGGGCCCACCGCTCCACGAGCAGTACTTC CASSAGPPLHEQYF
TRBD1 TRBJ2-2 . TRBV24-1 TGTGCCACCAGGCCTACAGGGGGCGGCACCGGGGAGCTGTTTTTT CATRPTGGGTGELFF
TRBD1 TRBJ2-7 . TRBV9 TGTGCCAGCAGCCCAGGACAGGGGGGGACCTACGAGCAGTACTTC CASSPGQGGTYEQYF
TRBD1 TRBJ1-1 . TRBV9 TGTGCCAGCAGCCGCGGACAGGGGCGACAGAACACTGAAGCTTTCTTT CASSRGQGRQNTEAFF
. TRBJ1-4 . TRBV19 TGTGCCAGTAGTATAGCGAGTGGAACTAATGAAAAACTGTTTTTT CASSIASGTNEKLFF
TRBD1 TRBJ1-2 few TRBV2 TGTGCCAGCCTCCGGGACAGAAATAACTATGGCTACACCTTC CASLRDRNNYGYTF
TRBD1 TRBJ1-4 . TRBV5-4 TGTGCCAGCAGCCCGCAGGGGGAGGAAAAACTGTTTTTT CASSPQGEEKLFF
. TRBJ2-1 . TRBV2 TGTGCCAGCAGTGAAGGGCGGTCTGGGAATGAGCAGTTCTTC CASSEGRSGNEQFF
TRBD1 TRBJ1-5 . TRBV29-1 TGCAGCGCCCGGACAGGGGAAGGCAATCAGCCCCAGCATTTT CSARTGEGNQPQHF
. TRBJ2-1 . TRBV29-1 TGCAGCGTTCCCACAGCCAGCTCCTACAATGAGCAGTTCTTC CSVPTASSYNEQFF
. TRBJ1-5 . TRBV7-2 TGTGCCAGCAGCCTGGGCTTCCGACAGCCCCAGCATTTT CASSLGFRQPQHF
TRBD2 TRBJ2-3 . TRBV7-2 TGTGCCAGCAGCCTACCCGGGACTAGCGTGGATACGCAGTATTTT CASSLPGTSVDTQYF